This T cell receptor (beta chain) was found in a study of CD8 T cells in Susac syndrome. Random hexamers primed reverse transcription of about 0.45 to 1 ug RNA. Amplification of the TCR beta CDR3 was carried out by immunoSEQ multiplex PCR, which spanned a total of 54 Vbeta and 13 Jbeta segments. Using its own MiXCR run on the immunoSEQ multiplex PCR reads, TCRdb lists one record per CDR3 protein. The sample lists about 150,000 distinct CDR3 sequences; roughly 94% were seen once. General observations from the study: As the study acknowledged, the number of individuals who were part of its TCR sequencing and HLA analysis was relatively small.

Notes on this clonotype: The antigen is not known.

The germline CDR1 and CDR2 sequences are PRHDT and FYEKMQ (reference sequence). This CDR3 has 13 amino acids. The V and J ends lost 5 bases and 7 bases respectively, with 14 bases between them. The chain uses TRBV13 and TRBJ1-1; unclear D gene. The source of this sequence is a human donor with multiple sclerosis. The sequenced material came from CD8+ T cells from PBMCs. CDR3 amino acids: CASSQGPGFEAFF. In nucleotides, the CDR3 is TGTGCCAGCAGCCAAGGGCCGGGCTTTGAAGCTTTCTTT.